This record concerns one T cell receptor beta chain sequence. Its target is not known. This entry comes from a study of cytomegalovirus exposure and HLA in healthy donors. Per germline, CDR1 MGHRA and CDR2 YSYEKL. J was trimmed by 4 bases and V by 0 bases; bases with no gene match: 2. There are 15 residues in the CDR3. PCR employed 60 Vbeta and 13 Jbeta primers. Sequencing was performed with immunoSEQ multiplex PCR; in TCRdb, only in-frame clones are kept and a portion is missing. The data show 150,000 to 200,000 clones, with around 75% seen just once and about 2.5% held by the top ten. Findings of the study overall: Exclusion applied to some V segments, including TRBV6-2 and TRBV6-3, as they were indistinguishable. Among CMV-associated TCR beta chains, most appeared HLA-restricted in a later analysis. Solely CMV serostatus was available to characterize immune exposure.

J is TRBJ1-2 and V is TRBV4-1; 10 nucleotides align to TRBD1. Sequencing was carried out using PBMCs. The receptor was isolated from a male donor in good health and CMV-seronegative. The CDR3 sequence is CASSQERTGGYGYTF. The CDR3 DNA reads TGCGCCAGCAGCCAAGAACGGACAGGGGGCTATGGCTACACCTTC.